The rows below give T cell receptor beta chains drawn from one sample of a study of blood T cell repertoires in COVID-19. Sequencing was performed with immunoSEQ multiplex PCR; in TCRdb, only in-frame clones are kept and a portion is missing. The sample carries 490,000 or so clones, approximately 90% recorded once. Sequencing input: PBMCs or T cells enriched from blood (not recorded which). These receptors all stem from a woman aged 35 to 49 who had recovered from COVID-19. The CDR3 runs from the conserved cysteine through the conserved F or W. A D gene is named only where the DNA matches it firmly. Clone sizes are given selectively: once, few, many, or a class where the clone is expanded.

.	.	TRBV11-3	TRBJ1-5	TGTGCCAGCAGCTTAGATGGAGATCAGCCCCAGCATTTT	CASSLDGDQPQHF
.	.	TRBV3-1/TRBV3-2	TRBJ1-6	TGTGCCAGCAGCTCCCTGCCCGGGGAAGGCTCACCCCTCCACTTT	CASSSLPGEGSPLHF
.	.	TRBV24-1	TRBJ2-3	TGTGCCACCAGTGGCCGGGACACAGATACGCAGTATTTT	CATSGRDTDTQYF
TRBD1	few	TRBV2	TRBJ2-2	TGTGCCAGCAGTACTCTACAGGGGGGCGCCGGGGAGCTGTTTTTT	CASSTLQGGAGELFF
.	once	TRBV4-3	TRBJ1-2	TGCGCCAGCAGCCAAGAGGGGCCAGGGTATGGCTACACCTTC	CASSQEGPGYGYTF
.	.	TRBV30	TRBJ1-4	TGTGCCTGGAGTTTGTGGGGGAGGGATAATGAAAAACTGTTTTTT	CAWSLWGRDNEKLFF
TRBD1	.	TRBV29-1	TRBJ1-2	TGCAGCGTTGAAGATAGGACAGGGGACTATGGCTACACCTTC	CSVEDRTGDYGYTF
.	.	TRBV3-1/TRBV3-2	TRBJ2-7	TGTGCCAGCAGCCAAGTTGAGGGAACCTACGAGCAGTACTTC	CASSQVEGTYEQYF
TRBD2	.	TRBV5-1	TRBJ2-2	TGCGCCAGCAGCTTGGCAGAGACTAGCGGGACCACCGGGGAGCTGTTTTTT	CASSLAETSGTTGELFF
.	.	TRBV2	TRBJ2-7	TGTGCCAGCTTTTGGGGGGACGGACCCTACGAGCAGTACTTC	CASFWGDGPYEQYF
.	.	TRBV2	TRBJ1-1	TGTGCCAGCAGTGGGTGGGAGGGTGCTGAAGCTTTCTTT	CASSGWEGAEAFF
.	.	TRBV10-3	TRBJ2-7	TGTGCCATCAGCCTGATACAGGGCTACGAGCAGTACTTC	CAISLIQGYEQYF
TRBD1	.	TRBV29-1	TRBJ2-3	TGCAGCGTTGTGGGGGACAGTCAGGGAGATACGCAGTATTTT	CSVVGDSQGDTQYF
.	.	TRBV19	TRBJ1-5	TGTGCCAGTAACAAAGAGGGTAACAATCAGCCCCAGCATTTT	CASNKEGNNQPQHF
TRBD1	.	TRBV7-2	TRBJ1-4	TGTGCCAGCAGCCCCACCGGGACAGGGAATGAAAAACTGTTTTTT	CASSPTGTGNEKLFF
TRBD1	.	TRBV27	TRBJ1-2	TGTGCCAGCAGTTTAATTGGGGGACAGGGTATCTATGGCTACACCTTC	CASSLIGGQGIYGYTF
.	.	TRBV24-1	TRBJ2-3	TGTGCCACCAGTAAACGGGTGGCTAGCACAGATACGCAGTATTTT	CATSKRVASTDTQYF
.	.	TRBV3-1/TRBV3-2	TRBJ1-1	TGTGCCAGCAGCCAATATCCCCGGCAGGCTGAAGCTTTCTTT	CASSQYPRQAEAFF
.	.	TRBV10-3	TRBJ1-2	TGTGCCATCAGTGGGGGCACCCAAAGCCGCTACACCTTC	CAISGGTQSRYTF
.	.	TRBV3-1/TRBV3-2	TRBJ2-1	TGTGCCAGCAGCTCACAACGGCGGACTAGAGGGGGTAATGAGCAGTTCTTC	CASSSQRRTRGGNEQFF
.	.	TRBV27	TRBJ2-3	TGTGCCAGCAGTTTATCCTCGGGCACCAGCAGGGGTACGCAGTATTTT	CASSLSSGTSRGTQYF
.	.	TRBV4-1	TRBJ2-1	TGCGCCAGCAGCCCACTTTGGAGGAGCGACGGCTCCTACAATGAGCAGTTCTTC	CASSPLWRSDGSYNEQFF
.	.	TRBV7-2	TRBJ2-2	TGTGCCAGCAGCCCGTGGGACTCAATGGGCGGGGAGCTGTTTTTT	CASSPWDSMGGELFF
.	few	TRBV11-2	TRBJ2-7	TGTGCCAGCAGCCCGAGCGAACTCGTCGAGCAGTACTTC	CASSPSELVEQYF
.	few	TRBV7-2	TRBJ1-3	TGTGCCAGCAGCTTAGTCGGCTCTGGAAACACCATATATTTT	CASSLVGSGNTIYF
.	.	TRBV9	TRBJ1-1	TGTGCCAGCAGCGTAACCCGGGCAGGGGAAGCTTTCTTT	CASSVTRAGEAFF
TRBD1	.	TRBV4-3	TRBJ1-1	TGCGCCAGCAGCCAAACAGGGGTTACTGAAGCTTTCTTT	CASSQTGVTEAFF
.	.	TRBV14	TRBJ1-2	TGTGCCAGCAGCCAAGATCCCTCCCGGTCTGGCTACACCTTC	CASSQDPSRSGYTF
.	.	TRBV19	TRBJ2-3	TGTGCCAGTAGTGCTAGCGTGAGCACAGATACGCAGTATTTT	CASSASVSTDTQYF
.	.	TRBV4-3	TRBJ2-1	TGCGCCAGCAGCCAAGATCAAGGCAGGGTGTATAATGAGCAGTTCTTC	CASSQDQGRVYNEQFF
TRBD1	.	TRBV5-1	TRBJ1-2	TGCGCCAGCAGCTTTTCGCCAGGGGGCATGAATGGCTACACCTTC	CASSFSPGGMNGYTF
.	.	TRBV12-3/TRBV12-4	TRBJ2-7	TGTGCCAGCAGCCCCGGCAGGTACGAGCAGTACTTC	CASSPGRYEQYF
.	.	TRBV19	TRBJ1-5	TGTGGGGGGGGAGTAAATCAGCCCCAGCATTTT	CGGGVNQPQHF
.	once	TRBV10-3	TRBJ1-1	TGTGCCATCAGTGAGTCGCAGGGGTGGGACACTGAAGCTTTCTTT	CAISESQGWDTEAFF
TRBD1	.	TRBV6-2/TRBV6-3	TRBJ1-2	TGTGCCAGCAGTACCGGGACAGGGGCGCACTATGGCTACACCTTC	CASSTGTGAHYGYTF
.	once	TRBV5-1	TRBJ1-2	TGCGCCAGCAGGGAGGGTGAATCTAACTATGGCTACACCTTC	CASREGESNYGYTF
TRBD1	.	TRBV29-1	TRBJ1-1	TGCAGCGCCAACCGGGACAGGAACACTGAAGCTTTCTTT	CSANRDRNTEAFF
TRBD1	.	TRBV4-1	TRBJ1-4	TGCGCCAGCAGCCCGGACAGGGTTAGGGAAAAACTGTTTTTT	CASSPDRVREKLFF
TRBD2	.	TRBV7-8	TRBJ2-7	TGTGCCAGCAGCTTATATCGGGGACCTCCCGCGGGGGACGAGCAGTACTTC	CASSLYRGPPAGDEQYF
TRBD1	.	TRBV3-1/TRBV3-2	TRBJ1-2	TGTGCCAGCAGCCGAATGGGATACCGGGACAGGGGCTATGGCTACACCTTC	CASSRMGYRDRGYGYTF
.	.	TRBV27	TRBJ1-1	TGTGCCAGCGGGGCGAGCTATGGGGAACCTATGAACACTGAAGCTTTCTTT	CASGASYGEPMNTEAFF
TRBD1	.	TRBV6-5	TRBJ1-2	TGTGCCAGCAGTCCTTGGACAGGGCGGGGTGGCTACACCTTC	CASSPWTGRGGYTF
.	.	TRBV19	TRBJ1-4	TGTGCCAGTAGTATAAGATTTGGGACTACCTTCGGGAAACTGTTTTTT	CASSIRFGTTFGKLFF
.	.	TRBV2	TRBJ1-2	TGTGCCAGCAGTGTCGGGGGGTACCCTGGCTACACCTTC	CASSVGGYPGYTF
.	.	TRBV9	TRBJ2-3	TGTGCCAGCAGCCCTGACACCCTCAGCACAGATACGCAGTATTTT	CASSPDTLSTDTQYF
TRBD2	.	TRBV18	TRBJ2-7	TGTGCCAGCTCACCATTACTAGCGGGAGTCGGCGACGAGCAGTACTTC	CASSPLLAGVGDEQYF
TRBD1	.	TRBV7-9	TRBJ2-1	TGTGCCAGCAGCTTAGCCGGACAGGGGCAGTACAATGAGCAGTTCTTC	CASSLAGQGQYNEQFF
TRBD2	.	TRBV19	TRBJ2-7	TGTGCCAGTAGTAAGGGACTAGTGAAAGAATTCTTCTACGAGCAGTACTTC	CASSKGLVKEFFYEQYF
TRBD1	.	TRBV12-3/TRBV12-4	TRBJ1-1	TGTGCCAGCAGTCTTACAGACAGGGCCGAAGCTTTCTTT	CASSLTDRAEAFF